The clone carrying this T cell receptor (beta chain) is judged medium-sized. Its antigen is not identified. TCRdb re-called the PCR reads with MiXCR, one entry per CDR3 protein. The sample has several thousand distinct CDR3 sequences; roughly 30% are singletons. Per germline, CDR1 SGHTA and CDR2 FQGNSA. Deletions cut 1 base from V and 7 bases from J, with 8 bases between. The CDR3 length is 13 residues. The data originate from a study of esophageal squamous cell carcinoma under preoperative chemotherapy. Findings of the study overall: Tumor-infiltrating lymphocytes showed no significant post-chemotherapy TCR diversity increase, unlike peripheral T cells.

Time point specified: before preoperative PTX-NDP chemotherapy. Before surgery, patients were given preoperative paclitaxel-nedaplatin chemotherapy. The sample was taken from a patient given preoperative chemotherapy. The receptor was isolated from a human donor with esophageal squamous cell carcinoma. The donor label of this sample is uncertain. V and J are TRBV7-2 and TRBJ2-1; D not certain. CDR3 amino acids: CASSLGSANEQFF. The CDR3, as DNA: TGTGCCAGCAGCTTAGGATCAGCTAATGAGCAGTTCTTC. Variable domain in full (rest from reference TRBV7-2 and TRBJ2-1): GAGVSQSPSNKVTEKGKDVELRCDPISGHTALYWYRQSLGQGLEFLIYFQGNSAPDKSGLPSDRFSAERTGGSVSTLTIQRTQQEDSAVYLCASSLGSANEQFFGPGTRLTVL.